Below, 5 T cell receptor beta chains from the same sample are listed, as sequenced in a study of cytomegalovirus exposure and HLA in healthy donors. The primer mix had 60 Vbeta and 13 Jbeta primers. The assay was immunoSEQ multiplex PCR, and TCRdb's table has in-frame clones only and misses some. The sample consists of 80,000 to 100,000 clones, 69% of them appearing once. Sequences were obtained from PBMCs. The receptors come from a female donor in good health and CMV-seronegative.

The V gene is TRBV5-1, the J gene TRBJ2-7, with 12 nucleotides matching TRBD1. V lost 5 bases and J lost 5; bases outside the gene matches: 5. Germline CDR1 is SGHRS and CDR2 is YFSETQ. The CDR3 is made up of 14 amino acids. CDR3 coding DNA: TGCGCCAGCAGAAGGGGACAGGGGGCCAACGAGCAGTACTTC. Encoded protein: CASRRGQGANEQYF.

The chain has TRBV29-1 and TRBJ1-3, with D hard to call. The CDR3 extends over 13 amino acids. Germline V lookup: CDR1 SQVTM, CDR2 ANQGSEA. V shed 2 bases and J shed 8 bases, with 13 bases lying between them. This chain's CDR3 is CSVENALSDTIYF. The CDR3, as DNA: TGCAGCGTTGAAAACGCACTTTCGGACACCATATATTTT.

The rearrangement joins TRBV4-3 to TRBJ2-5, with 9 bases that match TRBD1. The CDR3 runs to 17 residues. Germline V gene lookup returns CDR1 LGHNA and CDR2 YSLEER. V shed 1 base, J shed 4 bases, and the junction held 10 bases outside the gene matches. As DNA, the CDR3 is TGCGCCAGCAGCCAAGGGGCTGGTGGGACAGGGCGAGAGACCCAGTACTTC. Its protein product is CASSQGAGGTGRETQYF.

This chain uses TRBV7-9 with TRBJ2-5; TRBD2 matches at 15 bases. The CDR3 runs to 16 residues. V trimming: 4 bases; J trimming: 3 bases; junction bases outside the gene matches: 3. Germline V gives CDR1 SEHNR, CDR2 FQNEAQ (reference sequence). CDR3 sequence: CASSWTSGGEKETQYF. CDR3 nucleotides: TGTGCCAGCAGCTGGACTAGCGGGGGGGAAAAAGAGACCCAGTACTTC. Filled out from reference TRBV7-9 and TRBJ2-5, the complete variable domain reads DTGVSQNPRHKITKRGQNVTFRCDPISEHNRLYWYRQTLGQGPEFLTYFQNEAQLEKSRLLSDRFSAERPKGSFSTLEIQRTEQGDSAMYLCASSWTSGGEKETQYFGPGTRLLVL.

The CDR3 protein is CAIRGTGGTDTQYF. Written as DNA, the CDR3 is TGTGCCATCAGAGGGACAGGGGGAACAGATACGCAGTATTTT. This chain links TRBV10-3 with TRBJ2-3; 11 bases map to TRBD1. The V and J ends lost 6 bases and 3 bases, in that order; junction bases with no gene match: 2. Germline V CDR1 and CDR2: ENHRY, SYGVKD. This CDR3 is built from 14 residues.